What follows are 30 T cell receptor beta chains derived from one specimen sequenced in a study of CD8+ T cells in alopecia areata. Specified treatment: oral pan-JAK inhibitor, 5-10 mg twice daily. Peripheral blood and lesional scalp punch biopsies came from alopecia areata patients. cDNA reverse transcribed from extracted RNA served as the sequencing template. Measured with immunoSEQ multiplex PCR; TCRdb has only the in-frame clones, and not every one. The sample records some 5,400 clones, around 64% being singletons. Sequencing was performed on skin, taken at week 24, from a patient treated with tofacitinib. The origin of the receptors is a human donor with alopecia areata.

A few counts support this clone. This chain joins TRBV9 and TRBJ1-2; the match to TRBD1 covers 8 bases. Germline trimming cut 3 bases from V and 8 bases from J; bases unmatched to any gene: 6. The CDR3 length is 13 residues. CDR1 is SGDLS, CDR2 YYNGEE, per germline. DNA for the CDR3: TGTGCCAGCAGCGCACGGGACAGGACGGGCTACACCTTC. This codes for CASSARDRTGYTF. The variable domain in full, with the rest retrieved from reference TRBV9 and TRBJ1-2, is DSGVTQTPKHLITATGQRVTLRCSPRSGDLSVYWYQQSLDQGLQFLIQYYNGEERAKGNILERFSAQQFPDLHSELNLSSLELGDSALYFCASSARDRTGYTFGSGTRLTVV.

The chain recombines TRBV7-2 with TRBJ2-7; 10 bases line up with TRBD1. This CDR3 spans 15 amino acids. The trim removed 2 bases at V and 6 bases at J, leaving 7 bases unmatched. From germline, CDR1 is SGHTA and CDR2 FQGNSA. The CDR3 DNA is TGTGCCAGCAGCTTACAGACAGGGGGCTTAGTCGAGCAGTACTTC. This sequence encodes CASSLQTGGLVEQYF.

CDR3 loop: CASSRLTGGGAGELFF. The CDR3, as DNA: TGCGCCAGCAGCCGCCTGACAGGAGGGGGGGCCGGGGAGCTGTTTTTT. The genes are TRBV4-3 and TRBJ2-2; a weak D match, TRBD2 (7 bases). Germline CDR1 is LGHNA and CDR2 is YSLEER. The CDR3 loop spans 16 amino acids. V shed 4 bases and J shed 6 bases, with 18 bases lying between them.

The chain recombines TRBV4-3 with TRBJ2-3; D perhaps matches TRBD2 (6 bases). This CDR3 spans 18 amino acids. V was pared by 4 bases and J by 2 bases, with 22 bases between. The V gene's germline CDR1 is LGHNA and CDR2 YSLEER. CDR3 loop: CASSPEGAGRRLTDTQYF. The CDR3 DNA sequence: TGCGCCAGCAGCCCCGAGGGCGCGGGGCGGCGCCTCACAGATACGCAGTATTTT.

This chain uses TRBV4-1 with TRBJ2-2; a weak D match, TRBD1 (5 bases). The V and J ends lost 6 bases and 1 base respectively, with 9 bases between them. Looked up from germline, CDR1 is MGHRA and CDR2 is YSYEKL. CDR3 length equals 14 residues. CDR3 DNA: TGCGCCAGCAGGTCGACAGAGAACACCGGGGAGCTGTTTTTT. Residues: CASRSTENTGELFF.

The genes are TRBV5-6 and TRBJ2-1; D not certain. CDR1 and CDR2 from the germline V gene are SGHDT and YYEEEE. Trimming stripped 4 bases from V and 4 bases from J, with 15 bases between. The CDR3 runs to 15 residues. The CDR3 spells CASSGGLRGYNEQFF. For the CDR3, the DNA is TGTGCCAGCAGCGGTGGTCTGCGCGGATACAATGAGCAGTTCTTC.

The rearrangement links TRBV5-1 to TRBJ2-7; D unclear. CDR3 length equals 12 residues. Germline CDR1 SGHRS, CDR2 YFSETQ. V lost 3 bases to trimming and J lost 6 bases, with 10 bases between them. The CDR3 loop reads CASSSGAVEQYF. CDR3 nucleotide sequence: TGCGCCAGCAGCTCTGGCGCGGTCGAGCAGTACTTC.

Of note for this clone: A junction end diverges from the germline sequence, so it may reflect a read error. The same CDR3 arises from other DNA sequences in this sample as well. The chain is built from TRBV19 and TRBJ1-1; D is ambiguous. Germline V gene data show CDR1 as LNHDA and CDR2 as SQIVND (reference sequence). The CDR3 contains 13 residues. The CDR3 coding sequence is TGTGCCAGCAGTATTTCTGGGCGGACTGAAGCTTTCTTT. It is translated as CASSISGRTEAFF.

The rearrangement links TRBV29-1 to TRBJ2-1; 11 positions match TRBD2. CDR1 and CDR2 (germline): SQVTM, ANQGSEA. This CDR3 contains 12 residues. The CDR3 nucleotides are TGCAGTAGGACTAGCGGGCAGAATGAGCAGTTCTTC. Its translation is CSRTSGQNEQFF.

The chain uses TRBV5-1 and TRBJ1-6, with 9 bases matching TRBD1. Trimming took 5 bases from V and 7 from J; bases not matched to a gene: 7. The CDR3 covers 15 residues. The germline gives CDR1 SGHRS, CDR2 YFSETQ. In nucleotides, the CDR3 is TGCGCCAGCAGTTTCGGGACAGGGCAAAATTCACCCCTCCACTTT. This codes for CASSFGTGQNSPLHF.

This chain links TRBV28 with TRBJ2-7; a possible D gene is TRBD1 (5 bases). CDR1 is MDHEN and CDR2 is SYDVKM in the germline V gene. The V end was cut by 2 bases, the J end by 6 bases, with 14 bases between. This CDR3 has 14 amino acids. The CDR3 nucleotides read TGTGCCAGCAGTTTACTACCCCCGACAGCCGAGCAGTACTTC. This encodes CASSLLPPTAEQYF.

This rearrangement joins TRBV27 to TRBJ1-2; possibly TRBD1 for D (6 bases). There are 14 residues in the CDR3. The ends were cut back, 2 bases at V and 10 bases at J, with 17 bases in the middle. Germline V gene sequence: CDR1 MNHEY, CDR2 SMNVEV (reference sequence). CDR3 in amino acids: CASSLRPRGEVYTF. The CDR3 DNA reads TGTGCCAGCAGTTTACGCCCCAGGGGAGAGGTCTACACCTTC.

Notes on this clone: An end of the junction differs from the germline gene, which may be a read error. The chain's CDR3 is CAGSGGGMEETQYF. CDR3 DNA sequence: TGTGCCGGGAGTGGGGGGGGGATGGAAGAGACCCAGTACTTC. The V and J genes are TRBV30 and TRBJ2-5, with TRBD2 identical over 7 bases. Looked up from germline, CDR1 is GTSNPN and CDR2 is SVGIG (reference sequence). This CDR3 is 14 amino acids long.

The rearrangement uses TRBV18 and TRBJ2-7; weak D call: TRBD1 (6 bases). Per the germline V gene, CDR1 is KGHSH and CDR2 is LQKENI. The V and J ends lost 6 bases and 12 bases respectively, with 21 bases between them. The CDR3 has 13 amino acids. CDR3 DNA sequence: TGTGCCAGCTCCCCCGGGACATCCGGGACACTGTACTTC. Translated: CASSPGTSGTLYF.

This clone came up a few times. The CDR3 loop is CASHPGGMNEQFF. The CDR3 DNA reads as TGTGCCAGCCATCCGGGGGGGATGAATGAGCAGTTCTTC. This chain joins TRBV19 and TRBJ2-1; 8 nucleotides agree with TRBD2. Germline CDR1 reads LNHDA; CDR2 reads SQIVND (reference sequence). CDR3 size: 13 residues. The junction had 8 bases not matched to a gene; V was cut back by 9 bases and J by 7 bases.

The J gene is TRBJ2-7, the V gene TRBV18; D not resolved. CDR1 KGHSH and CDR2 LQKENI come from the germline V gene. V lost 6 bases and J lost 1, with 19 bases in between. The CDR3 contains 16 residues. The CDR3 nucleotides read TGTGCCAGCTCCCCTCCCTTTGGGGTGGTTTCCTACGAGCAGTACTTC. This gives the protein CASSPPFGVVSYEQYF. The full variable domain, rest sourced from reference TRBV18 and TRBJ2-7, is NAGVMQNPRHLVRRRGQEARLRCSPMKGHSHVYWYRQLPEEGLKFMVYLQKENIIDESGMPKERFSAEFPKEGPSILRIQQVVRGDSAAYFCASSPPFGVVSYEQYFGPGTRLTVT.

V gene TRBV19 combines with J gene TRBJ1-1; maybe TRBD1 (6 bases). This CDR3 comprises 15 residues. Germline V gives CDR1 LNHDA, CDR2 SQIVND (reference sequence). The V end lost 7 bases, the J end lost 5 bases, and 20 bases lay between the germline ends. DNA for the CDR3: TGTGCCAGTAAGGGGGTTTTAGGAGGAGATACTGAAGCTTTCTTT. This codes for CASKGVLGGDTEAFF.

The V gene is TRBV7-6, the J gene TRBJ2-2; 9 bases match TRBD1. Germline V gives CDR1 SGHVS, CDR2 FNYEAQ. V dropped 5 bases and J dropped 4; count of bases not matched to a gene: 2. The CDR3 spans 14 residues. The CDR3 here is CASSQTGGTGELFF. Written as DNA, the CDR3 is TGTGCCAGCAGCCAGACAGGGGGCACCGGGGAGCTGTTTTTT.

V and J are TRBV7-9 and TRBJ2-7, with 10 bases fitting TRBD2. Germline CDR1 reads SEHNR; CDR2 reads FQNEAQ (reference sequence). The CDR3 has 19 residues. V lost 7 bases, J lost 4 bases, and 22 bases stayed unmatched. CDR3 DNA sequence: TGTGCCAGCACCACCGATGGGTTAGCGGGGGGTCACCGGCGGTACGAGCAGTACTTC. Amino acid sequence: CASTTDGLAGGHRRYEQYF.

The CDR3 here is CASSLGQGTDTGELFF. Here the CDR3 DNA reads TGCGCCAGCAGCTTGGGCCAGGGTACAGACACCGGGGAGCTGTTTTTT. The chain links TRBV5-1 to TRBJ2-2; D is possibly TRBD1 (5 bases). The CDR3 length is 16 residues. Trimming left V 0 bases short and J 3 bases short, with 12 bases between. Germline V gives CDR1 SGHRS, CDR2 YFSETQ.

The CDR3 sequence: CASSLAEGRGGYTF. CDR3 nucleotides: TGTGCCAGCAGCTTAGCGGAGGGCAGAGGCGGCTACACCTTC. V gene TRBV7-8 combines with J gene TRBJ1-2; unclear D gene. Germline V gene data show CDR1 as SGHVS and CDR2 as FQNEAQ. Trimming stripped 0 bases from V and 8 bases from J, with 13 bases between. The CDR3 is made up of 14 amino acids.

The chain has TRBV7-9 and TRBJ2-5; 8 bases match TRBD1. Unmatched junction bases numbered 10, after V lost 6 bases and J lost 4 bases. This CDR3 is built from 15 residues. The germline V gene has CDR1 SEHNR and CDR2 FQNEAQ (reference sequence). CDR3 DNA sequence: TGTGCCAGCAGTCCACGGACAGGGTGGGGAGAGACCCAGTACTTC. Its translation is CASSPRTGWGETQYF.

This clone was counted only a few times. This rearrangement joins TRBV6-6 to TRBJ2-1, with D tentatively TRBD1 or TRBD2 (5 bases each). The CDR3 totals 16 residues. The V end was cut by 5 bases, the J end by 0 bases, with 14 bases between. The germline V gene has CDR1 MNHNY and CDR2 SVGAGI (reference sequence). The DNA of the CDR3 is TGTGCCAGCAGTCAACAGGCTACTAGCTCCTACAATGAGCAGTTCTTC. Amino acids: CASSQQATSSYNEQFF.

This chain connects TRBV29-1 to TRBJ2-7; D is perhaps TRBD1 (6 bases). The germline V and J ends were trimmed by 3 bases and 3 bases, with 12 bases remaining between them. This CDR3 region has 13 residues. Germline CDR1 SQVTM, CDR2 ANQGSEA. CDR3 sequence (DNA): TGCAGCGTTGAGACAGGAAGGGACTACGAGCAGTACTTC. Its translation: CSVETGRDYEQYF.

This chain uses TRBV5-1 with TRBJ2-5, with no clear D. Germline-derived CDR1 and CDR2 are SGHRS and YFSETQ. The V end was cut by 4 bases, the J end by 2 bases, with 6 bases between. The CDR3 sequence is 12 residues long. The CDR3 nucleotides are TGCGCCAGCAGCAGGGCACAAGAGACCCAGTACTTC. Translated: CASSRAQETQYF.

J is TRBJ2-7 and V is TRBV18; 7 bases map to TRBD1. CDR1 is KGHSH and CDR2 is LQKENI in the germline V gene. The CDR3 runs to 16 residues. The V and J ends lost 0 bases and 3 bases, in that order; junction bases with no gene match: 8. In DNA, the CDR3 is TGTGCCAGCTCACCACCGGACAGGAGGTCCGGCTACGAGCAGTACTTC. Translated: CASSPPDRRSGYEQYF.

The chain carries TRBV7-8 and TRBJ1-5; TRBD1 matches at 11 bases. Germline V CDR1 and CDR2: SGHVS, FQNEAQ. The V gene end was trimmed by 2 bases and the J gene end by 5 bases; junction bases not matched to a gene: 5. The CDR3 is made up of 16 amino acids. The CDR3 nucleotides read TGTGCCAGCAGCTTAAGCAGGACAGGGGGCCATCAGCCCCAGCATTTT. This encodes CASSLSRTGGHQPQHF.

The chain employs TRBV19 and TRBJ2-7; D remains unclear. Looked up from germline, CDR1 is LNHDA and CDR2 is SQIVND (reference sequence). The V end lost 3 bases, the J end lost 3 bases, and 15 bases lay between the germline ends. The CDR3 length is 15 residues. The CDR3 nucleotides are TGTGCCAGTAGTATTGGTTCGTCAGTGGTCTACGAGCAGTACTTC. Translation: CASSIGSSVVYEQYF. Full variable domain (remainder filled in from reference TRBV19 and TRBJ2-7): DGGITQSPKYLFRKEGQNVTLSCEQNLNHDAMYWYRQDPGQGLRLIYYSQIVNDFQKGDIAEGYSVSREKKESFPLTVTSAQKNPTAFYLCASSIGSSVVYEQYFGPGTRLTVT.

This chain connects TRBV7-9 to TRBJ1-2; 10 bases are shared with TRBD1. Germline lookup yields CDR1 SEHNR and CDR2 FQNEAQ (reference sequence). Losses at the gene ends were 0 bases for V and 7 bases for J; bases not matched to a gene: 11. The CDR3 spans 17 residues. CDR3 residues: CASSLARDRGLLGGYTF. The DNA for the CDR3 is TGTGCCAGCAGCTTAGCCCGGGACAGGGGACTGCTGGGTGGCTACACCTTC.

J is TRBJ1-2 and V is TRBV5-6, with D maybe TRBD1 (5 bases). V was trimmed by 0 bases and J by 1 base, leaving 13 bases between them. The germline gives CDR1 SGHDT, CDR2 YYEEEE. The CDR3 runs to 16 residues. The CDR3 protein is CASSLVGLGDNYGYTF. CDR3 bases: TGTGCCAGCAGCTTGGTGGGGCTCGGGGATAACTATGGCTACACCTTC.